Following are 25 T cell receptor beta chains from one sample sequenced in a study of breast tumors, draining lymph nodes, adjacent tissues. Axillary draining lymph nodes of breast cancer patients supplied the node samples. Each CDR3 protein is one row after TCRdb ran MiXCR on the multiplex PCR reads. Here the sample spans 120,000 to 150,000 distinct CDR3 sequences, approximately 32% being singletons. Input material: axillary lymph node tissue. The receptors derive from a female donor with breast cancer. Some clones in this sample may be carry-over from other donors' samples.

This clonotype was recorded a few times. The genes are TRBV20-1 and TRBJ1-1, with D perhaps matching TRBD1 (6 bases). Germline values: CDR1 DFQATT, CDR2 SNEGSKA (reference sequence). Trimming cost V 0 bases and J 6 bases, with 14 bases left between them. This CDR3 is 14 amino acids long. The CDR3 DNA reads as TGCAGTGCTAGAGACGCCCTTACAGGGTCTGAAGCTTTCTTT. It is translated as CSARDALTGSEAFF.

This clonotype occurred a few times. With a much larger clone just one base away, this may be a read error. This sequence joins TRBV7-3 and TRBJ2-5; D is perhaps TRBD2 (7 bases). This CDR3 region has 15 residues. The V gene's germline CDR1 is SGHTA and CDR2 FQGTGA. The CDR3 protein is CASSPSGGPGGTQHF. The CDR3 bases are TGTGCCAGCAGCCCCAGTGGGGGGCCCGGGGGGACCCAGCACTTC. The variable domain in full, with the rest retrieved from reference TRBV7-3 and TRBJ2-5, is GAGVSQTPSNKVTEKGKYVELRCDPISGHTALYWYRQSLGQGPEFLIYFQGTGAADDSGLPNDRFFAVRPEGSVSTLKIQRTERGDSAVYLCASSPSGGPGGTQHFGPGTRLLVL.

As to this clonotype: Relative to the germline gene, one junction end is altered; a read error may explain this. The V and J genes are TRBV6-5 and TRBJ1-6; no definite D call. Germline CDR1 reads MNHEY; CDR2 reads SVGAGI. This CDR3 has 15 amino acids. The CDR3 protein is CASSYGSGYNSPLHF. The CDR3 DNA reads as TGCGCCAGCAGTTACGGATCTGGGTATAATTCACCCCTCCACTTT.

This clonotype occurred many times. The V gene is TRBV18, the J gene TRBJ2-6, with D perhaps given as TRBD1 or TRBD2 (6 bases each). The germline CDR1 and CDR2 sequences are KGHSH and LQKENI. V gave up 3 bases and J gave up 4 bases, with 13 bases separating them. The CDR3 contains 16 residues. CDR3 protein: CASSPVGGAGANVLTF. The DNA of the CDR3 is TGTGCCAGCTCACCCGTCGGGGGCGCCGGGGCCAACGTCCTGACTTTC.

This clonotype has at least ten counts. The rearrangement links TRBV7-9 to TRBJ2-3; D ambiguous. The CDR3 is made up of 11 amino acids. V lost 10 bases and J lost 6, with 11 bases in between. Looked up from germline, CDR1 is SEHNR and CDR2 is FQNEAQ (reference sequence). In DNA, the CDR3 is TGTGCCATCACTTTCCCCGATACGCAGTATTTT. It is translated as CAITFPDTQYF.

This clonotype was seen repeatedly, ten times or more. The V call is TRBV19, the J call TRBJ1-6, with 8 bases matching TRBD1. The V gene's germline CDR1 is LNHDA and CDR2 SQIVND (reference sequence). The CDR3 runs 17 residues. V shed 3 bases and J 7 bases; nucleotides not matched to a gene: 11. CDR3 in DNA: TGTGCCAGTAGTATGTTGGACAGGGCCGCGTTGAATTCACCCCTCCACTTT. It is translated as CASSMLDRAALNSPLHF.

The V gene is TRBV28, the J gene TRBJ1-6; 8 bases are shared with TRBD1. This CDR3 spans 14 amino acids. Germline CDR1 reads MDHEN; CDR2 reads SYDVKM. V shed 4 bases and J 6 bases; nucleotides not matched to a gene: 2. CDR3 amino acids: CASSSGQVNSPLHF. As DNA, the CDR3 is TGTGCCAGCAGTTCGGGACAGGTTAATTCACCCCTCCACTTT.

V gene TRBV15 combines with J gene TRBJ1-6; tentative D call: TRBD1 (5 bases). There are 16 residues in the CDR3. Germline CDR1 and CDR2: LNHNV and YYDKDF (reference sequence). The V and J ends lost 11 bases and 0 bases respectively, with 17 bases between them. The CDR3 reads CAAGGAGSSYNSPLHF. CDR3 bases: TGTGCCGCCGGCGGGGCGGGGAGCTCCTATAATTCACCCCTCCACTTT.

This clonotype was counted between two and nine times. This may stem from a read error, because a much larger clone lies one nucleotide away. The V call is TRBV2, the J call TRBJ1-2; D is ambiguous. From germline, CDR1 is SNHLY and CDR2 FYNNEI. V was shortened by 8 bases and J by 4 bases, with 14 bases between the two germline ends. The CDR3 extends over 13 amino acids. CDR3 loop: CASWIRRRYGYTF. The DNA for the CDR3 is TGTGCCAGCTGGATACGAAGACGCTATGGCTACACCTTC. Full variable domain (remainder filled in from reference TRBV2 and TRBJ1-2): EPEVTQTPSHQVTQMGQEVILRCVPISNHLYFYWYRQILGQKVEFLVSFYNNEISEKSEIFDDQFSVERPDGSNFTLKIRSTKLEDSAMYFCASWIRRRYGYTFGSGTRLTVV.

This clonotype was detected ten times or more. The genes are TRBV3-1 and TRBJ1-6, with D uncertain. Germline V gene sequence: CDR1 LGHDT, CDR2 YNNKEL (reference sequence). The length of the CDR3 is 16 residues. The V and J ends lost 0 bases and 10 bases respectively, with 16 bases between them. The CDR3 DNA follows: TGTGCCAGCAGCCAAGATCGCATACTAGGCCACTCACCCCTCCACTTT. Residues: CASSQDRILGHSPLHF.

The sample holds many counts of this clonotype. The chain carries TRBV7-6 and TRBJ2-1; 8 bases are shared with TRBD1. This CDR3 has 14 residues. V shed 4 bases and J 8 bases; nucleotides not matched to a gene: 7. Germline values: CDR1 SGHVS, CDR2 FNYEAQ. In DNA, the CDR3 is TGTGCCAGCAGCTCCCGGGACAGGAATGATGAGCAGTTCTTC. Protein product: CASSSRDRNDEQFF.

In its sample, this clonotype was seen a few times. The genes are TRBV6-6 and TRBJ1-5; possibly TRBD1 for D (6 bases). This CDR3 has 18 amino acids. V dropped 6 bases and J dropped 0 bases, with 21 bases sitting between them. Per the germline V gene, CDR1 is MNHNY and CDR2 is SVGAGI (reference sequence). The CDR3, as DNA: TGTGCCAGCAGCCCGATGGGGGCGCAAGGAGTTAGCAATCAGCCCCAGCATTTT. It yields the protein CASSPMGAQGVSNQPQHF.

This clonotype was seen many times. The chain combines TRBV7-3 with TRBJ2-3; D possibly corresponds to TRBD2 (6 bases). This CDR3 is built from 21 residues. Looked up from germline, CDR1 is SGHTA and CDR2 is FQGTGA. V lost 0 bases to trimming and J lost 1 base, with 26 bases between them. CDR3 residues: CASSLTVPVYLGGTGTDTQYF. The CDR3 bases are TGTGCCAGCAGCTTAACAGTCCCGGTTTACTTGGGGGGAACGGGCACAGATACGCAGTATTTT.

CDR3 sequence (DNA): TGTGCCAGCAGTCATGGCGGGACGGCTTCCTACGAGCAGTACGTC. This translates into CASSHGGTASYEQYV. This chain uses TRBV6-1 with TRBJ2-7, with D possibly being TRBD2 (6 bases). The CDR3 is 15 amino acids. Between the trimmed V and J ends, which lost 5 bases and 1 base, there was a span of 15 bases. The germline V gene encodes CDR1 MNHNS and CDR2 SASEGT.

A word on this clonotype: A much larger clonotype is one base distant, so this may be a read error. The chain employs TRBV19 and TRBJ1-5; D gene unclear. The CDR3 has 15 amino acids. CDR1 LNHDA and CDR2 SQIVND come from the germline V gene (reference sequence). The V end lost 3 bases, the J end lost 2 bases, and 11 bases lay between the germline ends. In DNA form, the CDR3 reads TGTGCCAGTAGTATGAGGAGGCTCGGCAATCAGCCCCAGCATTTT. Its protein is CASSMRRLGNQPQHF.

This clonotype has just a few counts. One base away lies a much larger clone, so this may be a sequencing read error. V gene TRBV9 combines with J gene TRBJ2-1, with D possibly being TRBD2 (6 bases). Germline V gene lookup returns CDR1 SGDLS and CDR2 YYNGEE. The CDR3 has 15 amino acids. The CDR3: CASREGLSLLDEPFF. CDR3 in DNA: TGTGCCAGCAGGGAGGGACTCTCTCTTCTCGATGAGCCGTTCTTC.

This clonotype showed up many times. The genes are TRBV19 and TRBJ2-5, with TRBD1 matching over 7 bases. The CDR3 consists of 16 residues. The germline gives CDR1 LNHDA, CDR2 SQIVND (reference sequence). The junction had 13 bases not matched to a gene; V was cut back by 6 bases and J by 3 bases. Here the CDR3 DNA reads TGTGCCAGTAGCGTAGTACAGGGGACATCCAAAGAGACCCAGTACTTC. As protein: CASSVVQGTSKETQYF.

V and J are TRBV5-1 and TRBJ2-1; D is unresolved. V lost 4 bases, J lost 10 bases, and 15 bases lay in between. The CDR3 contains 13 residues. From germline, CDR1 is SGHRS and CDR2 YFSETQ. The CDR3 protein is CASSPTVGKEQFF. For the CDR3, the DNA is TGCGCCAGCAGCCCTACCGTGGGCAAGGAGCAGTTCTTC.

This clonotype appeared many times. CDR3 loop: CASSPMSSGNTIYF. The CDR3 DNA reads TGTGCCAGCAGCCCAATGAGCTCTGGAAACACCATATATTTT. J is TRBJ1-3 and V is TRBV3-1, with unresolved D. The CDR3 loop spans 14 amino acids. In germline, CDR1 is LGHDT, CDR2 YNNKEL (reference sequence). V dropped 4 bases and J dropped 0 bases, with 7 bases sitting between them.

This clonotype was seen many times. V and J are TRBV4-1 and TRBJ1-5; D is unresolved. From germline, CDR1 is MGHRA and CDR2 YSYEKL. The CDR3 is 17 residues long. V lost 4 bases, J lost 7 bases, and 23 bases lay in between. The CDR3 here is CASSRQEGGPPEQPQHF. The CDR3 DNA is TGCGCCAGCAGCCGACAAGAGGGCGGCCCCCCGGAGCAGCCCCAGCATTTT.

This chain links TRBV5-6 with TRBJ2-4; either TRBD1 or TRBD2 may fit D (6 bases each). Trimming pared 5 bases from V and 8 bases from J, leaving 14 bases between. Germline CDR1 SGHDT, CDR2 YYEEEE. The CDR3 length is 13 residues. The CDR3 is CASSYQGTYIQYF. CDR3 coding DNA: TGTGCCAGCAGTTATCAGGGGACTTACATTCAGTACTTC.

The sample holds many counts of this clonotype. The chain links TRBV6-1 to TRBJ2-1; 14 nucleotides line up with TRBD2. The CDR3 sequence is 15 residues long. V dropped 8 bases and J dropped 7; count of bases not matched to a gene: 7. Germline V gene sequence: CDR1 MNHNS, CDR2 SASEGT. The CDR3 loop reads CASRWTSGGQNEQFF. CDR3 DNA: TGTGCCAGCCGTTGGACTAGCGGGGGGCAAAATGAGCAGTTCTTC.

As concerns this clonotype: Given a much more abundant clone one base away, this may be a read error. The chain combines TRBV5-1 with TRBJ2-1; 9 bases agree with TRBD1. Germline-derived CDR1 and CDR2 are SGHRS and YFSETQ. The CDR3 sequence is 13 residues long. CDR3 amino acids: CASSWGQGDDQFF. The CDR3 bases are TGCGCCAGCAGCTGGGGACAGGGCGATGACCAGTTCTTC.

This sequence joins TRBV11-3 and TRBJ1-1; D may be TRBD1 (5 bases). V gave up 5 bases and J gave up 3 bases, with 13 bases separating them. The CDR3 length is 14 residues. CDR1 and CDR2 (germline): SGHNT, YENEEA. The CDR3 DNA sequence: TGTGCCAGCAGCCCGCGGGGACCGGACACTGAAGCTTTCTTT. It translates to CASSPRGPDTEAFF.

As for this clonotype: This sequence may be a read error, since a much larger clone differs from it by one base. V usage is TRBV28 and J usage is TRBJ1-3, with D hard to call. CDR3 length: 15 residues. Per germline, CDR1 MDHEN and CDR2 SYDVKM. CDR3 protein: CASSPPVTGGNTTYF. CDR3 nucleotide sequence: TGTGCCAGCAGTCCCCCGGTGACCGGTGGAAACACCACATATTTT.